The sequence of this T cell receptor beta chain was determined in a study of cytomegalovirus exposure and HLA in healthy donors. Study-wide results and limits: Overall, roughly 170 TCR beta chains were annotated as cytomegalovirus-associated.

Note on this clone: Its antigen is still unknown.

Sequencing used immunoSEQ multiplex PCR; TCRdb keeps in-frame clones, though not all of them. Here the sample spans around 140,000 clones, 80% to 90% being singletons. The J segment lost 4 bases and the V segment lost 2 bases, leaving 6 bases of the junction unmatched. Germline lookup yields CDR1 SNHLY and CDR2 FYNNEI. This CDR3 contains 17 residues. This clonotype originated in a man between 18 and 35 years old in good health and CMV-seropositive. V and J are TRBV2 and TRBJ2-3; TRBD2 matches at 13 bases. Sequencing used PBMCs. In nucleotides, the CDR3 is TGTGCCAGCAGTGAATTACAGGGGACTAGCGGGGCAGATACGCAGTATTTT. It translates to CASSELQGTSGADTQYF.